Listed here is a single T cell receptor beta chain. As yet, its antigen is unknown. This record belongs to a study of coeliac disease. TCRdb's table, derived via immunoSEQ multiplex PCR, lists solely in-frame clones and lacks some. The sample shows over 4,500 clones, 65% to 70% of them seen only once. Study findings and constraints: Few TRB amino acid sequences were shared between samples; most were unique. Lamina propria and intraepithelial cell fractions may contain each other's cells. Control samples showed higher TRB and TRG clonality than intraepithelial and lamina propria samples in active celiac disease.

The germline gives CDR1 SGHTS, CDR2 YDEGEE. V dropped 4 bases and J dropped 8; count of bases not matched to a gene: 9. The CDR3 length is 15 residues. Input material: lymphocytes from the gut lamina propria. The source of this sequence is a woman between 40 and 50 years old. The chain links TRBV5-8 to TRBJ2-1, with 10 positions matching TRBD2. CDR3 sequence: CASSLTSGPLDEQFF. The CDR3 DNA sequence: TGTGCCAGCAGCCTGACTAGCGGGCCCTTGGATGAGCAGTTCTTC.